This record concerns one T cell receptor beta chain sequence. The antigen remains unidentified. Trimming removed 1 base at V and 0 bases at J, with 9 bases between. The germline V gene has CDR1 ENHRY and CDR2 SYGVKD. This CDR3 is built from 15 residues. These data originate in a study of response to subunit inactivated influenza vaccine. Each CDR3 protein gets one entry after TCRdb re-called the RT-PCR reads with MiXCR. The sample carries 600,000 to 850,000 distinct CDR3 sequences, 12% to 15% recorded once. General study points: The authors offered the suggestion that each seasonal influenza vaccination recruits few new T cells.

This sequence joins TRBV10-3 and TRBJ1-2, with D unresolved. Sequencing used PBMCs from blood, obtained 14 to 15 days before vaccination. The receptor's source is a man aged 45-65 years who received an inactivated influenza vaccine. This CDR3 is CAISELSDANYGYTF. The CDR3 bases are TGTGCCATCAGTGAGTTGTCAGACGCTAACTATGGCTACACCTTC.